A selection of T cell receptor beta chains follows, all from one sample in a study of Graves' ophthalmopathy and Graves' hyperthyroidism. TCRdb analysed the multiplex PCR reads with MiXCR anew, one entry per CDR3 protein. This repertoire shows roughly 700,000 distinct CDR3 sequences, 35% to 50% found once; its top ten account for 44%. The sequenced sample was peripheral blood. The receptors stem from an adult man with Graves' ophthalmopathy. CDR3s include the opening cysteine and the closing phenylalanine or tryptophan. D genes are given only for firm matches. The size entry is marked missing in some rows and otherwise reads once, few, many or a size class.

>TRBD1|TRBJ1-5|.|TRBV10-3
CASSEGPAGGGNQPQHF
TGTGCCAGCAGTGAGGGTCCGGCAGGGGGTGGCAATCAGCCCCAGCATTTT
>.|TRBJ2-5|.|TRBV20-1
CSASDPWRAAQETQYF
TGCAGTGCTAGTGATCCCTGGCGGGCCGCTCAAGAGACCCAGTACTTC
>.|TRBJ1-6|few|TRBV7-2
CASSLRVTFYNSPLHF
TGTGCCAGCAGCCTGAGAGTCACCTTTTATAATTCACCCCTCCACTTT
>.|TRBJ1-1|.|TRBV12-3/TRBV12-4
CASSFGPVGVRRVGAFF
TGTGCCAGCAGTTTTGGCCCCGTGGGTGTCAGGCGCGTGGGAGCTTTCTTT
>.|TRBJ1-6|.|TRBV11-2
CASSLASLGFPNSPLHF
TGTGCCAGCTCCCTCGCTTCGCTGGGGTTCCCCAACTCACCCCTCCACTTT
>.|TRBJ2-5|many|TRBV19
CASSATPSFLGETQYF
TGTGCCAGTAGTGCCACCCCCAGCTTCCTCGGGGAGACCCAGTACTTC
>TRBD1|TRBJ2-7|.|TRBV12-3/TRBV12-4
CASAETGGESEQYF
TGTGCCAGCGCGGAGACAGGGGGCGAATCCGAGCAGTACTTC
>.|TRBJ1-1|many|TRBV10-3
CAISESQSAGNTEAFF
TGTGCCATCAGTGAGTCTCAGAGCGCAGGGAACACTGAAGCTTTCTTT
>.|TRBJ1-4|.|TRBV29-1
CSAREGLKSVF
TGCAGCGCCAGGGAGGGGTTGAAAAGTGTTTTT
>.|TRBJ2-5|.|TRBV10-2
CASSRDKETQYF
TGCGCCAGCAGTCGGGACAAGGAGACCCAGTACTTC
>.|TRBJ2-6|.|TRBV6-6
CASRYPTGISGANVLTF
TGTGCCAGCAGGTATCCCACAGGGATCTCTGGGGCCAACGTCCTGACTTTC
>TRBD2|TRBJ2-7|few|TRBV5-5
CASSLGVASGMDEQYF
TGTGCCAGCAGCTTGGGTGTGGCTAGCGGGATGGACGAGCAGTACTTC
>TRBD2|TRBJ2-7|few|TRBV20-1
CSARDSALAGVYEQYF
TGCAGTGCTAGAGATTCCGCCCTAGCGGGAGTGTACGAGCAGTACTTC
>TRBD2|TRBJ2-2|.|TRBV25-1
CASQDVLAGTGELFF
TGTGCCAGCCAAGATGTGTTAGCGGGGACCGGGGAGCTGTTTTTT
>.|TRBJ1-2|.|TRBV11-2
CASSLNQDLYYGYTF
TGTGCCAGCAGCCTAAATCAAGACTTATACTATGGCTACACCTTC
>.|TRBJ1-2|many|TRBV7-2
CASSDLNYGYTF
TGTGCCAGCAGCGACCTAAACTATGGCTACACCTTC
>TRBD1|TRBJ2-1|.|TRBV10-1
CASSEYRGPPYNEQFF
TGCGCCAGCAGTGAATACAGGGGACCTCCCTACAATGAGCAGTTCTTC
>TRBD2|TRBJ2-7|.|TRBV12-3/TRBV12-4
CASSLTSGRGSYEQYF
TGTGCCAGCAGTTTGACTAGCGGCCGGGGGTCCTACGAGCAGTACTTC
>.|TRBJ1-5|.|TRBV29-1
CSLEQPQPQHF
TGCAGCTTGGAACAGCCTCAGCCCCAGCATTTT
>TRBD1|TRBJ1-2|many|TRBV29-1
CSVVETGVHGYTF
TGCAGCGTTGTAGAGACAGGGGTTCATGGCTACACCTTC
>.|TRBJ2-2|.|TRBV25-1
CATSDPWRENAGELFF
TGTGCCACCAGTGATCCTTGGAGGGAGAACGCCGGGGAGCTGTTTTTT
>.|TRBJ1-5|once|TRBV10-2
CASSPGQDGPQHF
TGTGCCAGCTCACCTGGACAAGATGGGCCCCAGCATTTT
>.|TRBJ2-7|many|TRBV12-3/TRBV12-4
CASSLRGFEQYF
TGTGCCAGCAGTCTACGGGGGTTCGAGCAGTACTTC
>TRBD1|TRBJ1-1|.|TRBV6-1
CASSGRQGLNTEAFF
TGTGCCAGCAGTGGACGACAGGGCCTGAACACTGAAGCTTTCTTT
>.|TRBJ2-7|many|TRBV7-8
CASSTGPSSYEQYF
TGTGCCAGCAGCACCGGGCCCAGCTCCTACGAGCAGTACTTC
>.|TRBJ1-4|.|TRBV7-6
CASSLTSGKLFF
TGTGCCAGCAGCTTAACGAGCGGAAAACTGTTTTTT
>TRBD2|TRBJ2-5|once|TRBV20-1
CSASPAGGYQETQYF
TGCAGTGCTAGCCCAGCGGGGGGTTACCAAGAGACCCAGTACTTC
>TRBD2|TRBJ2-7|.|TRBV19
CTSSMGLALTYEQYF
TGTACCAGTAGTATGGGACTAGCGTTAACCTACGAGCAGTACTTC
>.|TRBJ2-5|many|TRBV24-1
CATSDLSGETQYF
TGTGCCACCAGTGATTTGTCCGGAGAGACCCAGTACTTC
>.|TRBJ1-6|many|TRBV10-2
CASSESSSPLHF
TGCGCCAGCAGTGAGTCGAGTTCACCCCTCCACTTT
>.|TRBJ2-5|many|TRBV7-2
CASSLGWKETQYF
TGTGCCAGCAGCTTAGGCTGGAAAGAGACCCAGTACTTC
>.|TRBJ1-6|.|TRBV7-2
CASSLKQNSPLHF
TGTGCCAGCAGCTTAAAGCAGAATTCACCCCTCCACTTT
>.|TRBJ2-7|many|TRBV20-1
CSATVQGRAYEQYF
TGCAGTGCTACTGTCCAGGGGCGAGCCTACGAGCAGTACTTC
>.|TRBJ1-1|many|TRBV19
CASSKDTNTEAFF
TGTGCCAGTAGTAAGGATACGAACACTGAAGCTTTCTTT
>TRBD1|TRBJ1-2|.|TRBV4-3
CASSRTGNYYGYTF
TGCGCCAGCAGCCGGACAGGAAATTACTATGGCTACACCTTC
>TRBD1|TRBJ1-6|many|TRBV7-9
CASDGTDNNSPLHF
TGTGCCAGCGACGGGACAGACAATAATTCACCCCTCCACTTT
>.|TRBJ2-2|many|TRBV25-1
CASSNPAGELFF
TGTGCCAGCAGCAATCCCGCCGGGGAGCTGTTTTTT
>TRBD1|TRBJ2-5|.|TRBV29-1
CSSQGQETQYF
TGCAGCTCACAGGGGCAAGAGACCCAGTACTTC
>.|TRBJ1-1|.|TRBV7-2
CASSLERGAAFF
TGCGCCAGCAGCTTGGAGCGGGGGGCGGCTTTCTTT
>.|TRBJ1-4|.|TRBV5-4
CASSRSVANEELFF
TGTGCCAGCAGCCGGTCAGTGGCTAATGAAGAACTGTTTTTT
>.|TRBJ2-7|.|TRBV2
CASSPPHLTYEQYF
TGTGCCAGCAGTCCCCCGCACTTGACCTACGAGCAGTACTTC
>.|TRBJ1-2|many|TRBV19
CASNTGKANYGYTF
TGTGCCAGTAACACGGGAAAAGCTAACTATGGCTACACCTTC